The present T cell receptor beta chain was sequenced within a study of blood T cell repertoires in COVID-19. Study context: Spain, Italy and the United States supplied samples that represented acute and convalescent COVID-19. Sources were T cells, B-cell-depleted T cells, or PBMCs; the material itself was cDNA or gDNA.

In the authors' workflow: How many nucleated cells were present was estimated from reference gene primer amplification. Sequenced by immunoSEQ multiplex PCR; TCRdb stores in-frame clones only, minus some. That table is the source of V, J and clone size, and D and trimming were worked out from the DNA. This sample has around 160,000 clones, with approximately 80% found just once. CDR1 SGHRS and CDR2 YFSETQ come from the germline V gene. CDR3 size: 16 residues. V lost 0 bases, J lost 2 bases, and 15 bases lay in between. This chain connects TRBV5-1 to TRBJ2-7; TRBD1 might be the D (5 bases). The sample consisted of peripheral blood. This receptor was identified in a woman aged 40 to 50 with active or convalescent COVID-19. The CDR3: CASSLAAGAPTYEQYF. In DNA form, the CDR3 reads TGCGCCAGCAGCTTGGCGGCTGGGGCCCCAACCTACGAGCAGTACTTC.